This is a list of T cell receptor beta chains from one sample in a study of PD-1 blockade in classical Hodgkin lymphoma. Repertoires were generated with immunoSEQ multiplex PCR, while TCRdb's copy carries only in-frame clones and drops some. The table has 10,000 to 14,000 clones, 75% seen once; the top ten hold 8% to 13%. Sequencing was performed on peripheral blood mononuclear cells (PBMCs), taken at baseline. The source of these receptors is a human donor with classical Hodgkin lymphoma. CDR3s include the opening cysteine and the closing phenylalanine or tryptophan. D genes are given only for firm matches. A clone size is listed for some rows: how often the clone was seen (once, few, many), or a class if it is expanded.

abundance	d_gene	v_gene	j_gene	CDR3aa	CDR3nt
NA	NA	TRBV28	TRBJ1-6	CASSLPSRRADSPLHF	TGTGCCAGCAGTCTTCCCTCGCGCAGGGCGGATTCACCCCTCCACTTT
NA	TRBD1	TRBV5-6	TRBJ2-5	CASSPGQGRSETQYF	TGTGCCAGCAGCCCCGGACAGGGGAGGTCAGAGACCCAGTACTTC
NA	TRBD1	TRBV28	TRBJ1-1	CASSLLPGTGALGEAFF	TGTGCCAGCAGTTTACTTCCCGGGACAGGGGCCCTCGGAGAAGCTTTCTTT
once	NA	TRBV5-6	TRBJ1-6	CASNRGSLNSPLHF	TGTGCCAGCAATAGGGGATCCCTTAATTCACCCCTCCACTTT
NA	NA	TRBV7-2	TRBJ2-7	CASSLASGGRGYEQYF	TGTGCCAGCAGCTTAGCGTCGGGCGGGCGCGGCTACGAGCAGTACTTC
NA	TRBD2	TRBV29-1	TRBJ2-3	CSVRSGSSTDTQYF	TGCAGCGTCCGTAGCGGGTCTAGCACAGATACGCAGTATTTT
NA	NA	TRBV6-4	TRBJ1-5	CASSDHQPKPGLSNQPQHF	TGTGCCAGCAGTGACCATCAACCAAAACCGGGCCTTAGCAATCAGCCCCAGCATTTT
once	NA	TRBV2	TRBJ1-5	CASREQVGGQPQHF	TGTGCCAGCAGGGAACAGGTGGGCGGTCAGCCCCAGCATTTT
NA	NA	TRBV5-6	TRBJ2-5	CASKTADATQYF	TGTGCCAGCAAAACGGCAGACGCGACCCAGTACTTC
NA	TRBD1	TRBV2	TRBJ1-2	CASSVSGQGDGYTF	TGTGCCAGCAGTGTTTCCGGACAGGGGGATGGCTACACCTTC
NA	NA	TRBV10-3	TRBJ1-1	CAISDWGSNTEAFF	TGTGCCATCAGTGACTGGGGCTCAAACACTGAAGCTTTCTTT
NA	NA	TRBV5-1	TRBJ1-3	CASSLIGIRLGAGNTIYF	TGCGCCAGCAGCTTGATAGGGATCCGGCTTGGGGCTGGAAACACCATATATTTT
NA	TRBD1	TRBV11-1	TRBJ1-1	CASSTTPPGQGLNTEAFF	TGTGCCAGCAGCACTACCCCCCCGGGACAGGGGCTGAACACTGAAGCTTTCTTT
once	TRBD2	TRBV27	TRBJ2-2	CASSRTSGTDTGELFF	TGTGCCAGCAGTCGTACTAGCGGGACGGACACCGGGGAGCTGTTTTTT
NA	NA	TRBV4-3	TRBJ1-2	CASSQDQPLNYGYTF	TGCGCCAGCAGCCAAGATCAACCGTTGAACTATGGCTACACCTTC
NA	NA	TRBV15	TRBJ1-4	CATSREGRTNEKLFF	TGTGCCACCAGCAGAGAGGGAAGGACTAATGAAAAACTGTTTTTT
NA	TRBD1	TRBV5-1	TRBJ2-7	CASSYDPGQGAHEQYF	TGCGCCAGCAGCTACGATCCAGGACAGGGGGCTCACGAGCAGTACTTC
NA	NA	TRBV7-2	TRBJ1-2	CASSLVAALYGYTF	TGTGCCAGCAGCTTAGTGGCGGCACTTTATGGCTACACCTTC
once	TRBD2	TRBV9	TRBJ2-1	CASSVMGGGSYNEQFF	TGTGCCAGCAGCGTTATGGGGGGAGGGTCCTACAATGAGCAGTTCTTC
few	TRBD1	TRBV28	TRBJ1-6	CASSPYRGDSPLHF	TGTGCCAGCAGTCCCTACAGGGGGGATTCACCCCTCCACTTT
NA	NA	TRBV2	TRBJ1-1	CASRGSRSRNTEAFF	TGTGCCAGCAGAGGGAGTCGCTCGCGGAACACTGAAGCTTTCTTT
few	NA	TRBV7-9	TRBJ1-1	CASSLAGANTEAFF	TGTGCCAGCAGCTTAGCAGGGGCTAACACTGAAGCTTTCTTT
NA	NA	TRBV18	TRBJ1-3	CASSPLMSGISGNTIYF	TGTGCCAGCTCACCACTTATGTCAGGGATCTCCGGAAACACCATATATTTT
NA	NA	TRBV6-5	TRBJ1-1	CASSRTAGDTEAFF	TGTGCCAGCAGCAGGACAGCAGGAGACACTGAAGCTTTCTTT
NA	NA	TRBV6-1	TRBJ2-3	CASNRDFTDTQYF	TGTGCCAGCAATAGGGACTTCACAGATACGCAGTATTTT
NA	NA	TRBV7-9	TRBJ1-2	CASSLLGIGDGYTF	TGTGCCAGCAGCTTACTTGGGATAGGCGATGGCTACACCTTC
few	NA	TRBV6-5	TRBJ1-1	CASSYVRENTEAFF	TGTGCCAGCAGTTACGTAAGGGAGAACACTGAAGCTTTCTTT
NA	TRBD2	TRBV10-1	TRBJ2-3	CASSETPSGNLSTDTQYF	TGCGCCAGCAGTGAGACGCCTAGCGGGAATCTTAGCACAGATACGCAGTATTTT
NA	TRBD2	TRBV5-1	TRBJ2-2	CASSFGTSGFTGELFF	TGCGCCAGCAGCTTCGGGACTAGCGGGTTTACCGGGGAGCTGTTTTTT
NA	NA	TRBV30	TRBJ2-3	CGAGAGTDTQYF	TGTGGGGCAGGGGCAGGCACAGATACGCAGTATTTT
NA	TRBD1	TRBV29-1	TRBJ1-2	CSVDTRDRTNYGYTF	TGCAGCGTTGACACCCGGGACAGGACTAACTATGGCTACACCTTC
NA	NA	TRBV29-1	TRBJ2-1	CSVMDSRFYNEQFF	TGCAGCGTGATGGACAGCCGATTTTACAATGAGCAGTTCTTC
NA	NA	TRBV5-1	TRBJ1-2	CASSPLDRAYGYTF	TGCGCCAGCAGCCCACTGGACAGAGCCTATGGCTACACCTTC
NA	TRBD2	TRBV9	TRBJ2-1	CASSVVPGGINEQFF	TGTGCCAGCAGCGTAGTACCGGGAGGGATAAATGAGCAGTTCTTC
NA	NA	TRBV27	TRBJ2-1	CASSRAPHNEQFF	TGTGCCAGCAGTCGCGCTCCTCACAATGAGCAGTTCTTC